The 30 T cell receptor beta chains listed next were all sequenced from one sample in a study of CD8+ T cells in alopecia areata. The treatment denotes: oral pan-JAK inhibitor, 5-10 mg twice daily. Extracted RNA was reverse transcribed, and the resulting cDNA served as sequencing template. Generated by immunoSEQ multiplex PCR, the TCRdb table keeps only in-frame clones and is missing some. This sample carries a few hundred thousand clones, around two fifths of them seen once, and the ten largest clones take under 0.55%. Here the sequenced sample was CD4+ T cells sorted from blood, taken between weeks 30 and 35, from a patient treated with tofacitinib. The receptor source for this set is a human donor with alopecia areata.

This clone was detected only a few times. The rearrangement joins TRBV2 to TRBJ2-1; weak D call: TRBD2 (5 bases). The CDR3 contains 15 residues. Germline assignment: CDR1 SNHLY and CDR2 FYNNEI. V was clipped by 7 bases and J by 5 bases, with 18 bases between them. CDR3 region: CASTAGLTRDNEQFF. The CDR3 nucleotides read TGTGCCAGCACCGCGGGCCTTACAAGGGACAATGAGCAGTTCTTC. The variable domain in full, with the rest retrieved from reference TRBV2 and TRBJ2-1, is EPEVTQTPSHQVTQMGQEVILRCVPISNHLYFYWYRQILGQKVEFLVSFYNNEISEKSEIFDDQFSVERPDGSNFTLKIRSTKLEDSAMYFCASTAGLTRDNEQFFGPGTRLTVL.

This clone appeared once. V usage is TRBV7-6 and J usage is TRBJ2-1; 9 bases fit TRBD1. This CDR3 is 15 amino acids long. V shed 1 base, J shed 8 bases, and the junction held 6 bases outside the gene matches. Germline V gene data show CDR1 as SGHVS and CDR2 as FNYEAQ. The CDR3 DNA follows: TGTGCCAGCAGCTTAGGGGACAGGGTTGGCGATGAGCAGTTCTTC. It yields the protein CASSLGDRVGDEQFF. The full variable domain, its missing parts supplied by reference TRBV7-6 and TRBJ2-1, is GAGVSQSPRYKVTKRGQDVALRCDPISGHVSLYWYRQALGQGPEFLTYFNYEAQQDKSGLPNDRFSAERPEGSISTLTIQRTEQRDSAMYRCASSLGDRVGDEQFFGPGTRLTVL.

This clone has more than one count but fewer than ten. The rearrangement joins TRBV5-7 to TRBJ2-2; D call uncertain. TRBV5-7 is an ORF for which the function is uncertain. CDR3 length: 15 amino acids. V dropped 2 bases and J dropped 5 bases, with 13 bases sitting between them. The chain's CDR3 is CASSFDLSRTGELFF. In DNA, the CDR3 is TGTGCCAGCAGCTTTGACCTATCGAGGACCGGGGAGCTGTTTTTT.

CDR3 coding DNA: TGTGCCAGCAGCGTAGGCGACGAGATCTATGGCTACACCTTC. It encodes CASSVGDEIYGYTF. The rearrangement uses TRBV9 and TRBJ1-2, with D hard to call. CDR1 is SGDLS and CDR2 is YYNGEE in the germline V gene. The CDR3 spans 14 residues. Trimming took 0 bases from V and 4 from J, leaving 10 bases between them. Full variable domain (outside the CDR3, taken from reference TRBV9 and TRBJ1-2): DSGVTQTPKHLITATGQRVTLRCSPRSGDLSVYWYQQSLDQGLQFLIQYYNGEERAKGNILERFSAQQFPDLHSELNLSSLELGDSALYFCASSVGDEIYGYTFGSGTRLTVV.

This clone was picked up a small number of times. V is TRBV6-5 and J is TRBJ2-7; the D gene is possibly TRBD1 (5 bases). V was trimmed by 8 bases and J by 3 bases, leaving 14 bases between them. The CDR3 contains 13 residues. CDR1 MNHEY and CDR2 SVGAGI come from the germline V gene. CDR3 in DNA: TGTGCCAGCGCAGGGTATAAGGACTACGAGCAGTACTTC. Encoded protein: CASAGYKDYEQYF.

The CDR3 spells CASSLVVGSYNSPLHF. CDR3 nucleotides: TGCGCCAGCAGCTTGGTGGTCGGCTCCTATAATTCACCCCTCCACTTT. The chain has TRBV5-1 and TRBJ1-6; no clear D gene. Germline lookup yields CDR1 SGHRS and CDR2 YFSETQ. This CDR3 comprises 16 residues. V gave up 0 bases and J gave up 0 bases, with 7 bases separating them.

The chain links TRBV11-2 to TRBJ1-1; D not resolved. The germline V and J ends were trimmed by 1 base and 4 bases, with 10 bases remaining between them. In germline, CDR1 is SGHAT, CDR2 FQNNGV. The CDR3 extends over 14 amino acids. CDR3 in DNA: TGTGCCAGCAGCTTAGCCGGGGTGGGCACTGAAGCTTTCTTT. Protein: CASSLAGVGTEAFF.

This clone came up once. The chain has TRBV4-1 and TRBJ1-2; 9 bases map to TRBD1. Unmatched junction bases numbered 9, after V lost 8 bases and J lost 5 bases. The CDR3 spans 14 residues. Looked up from germline, CDR1 is MGHRA and CDR2 is YSYEKL. CDR3 amino acids: CASHGQGISYGYTF. In nucleotides, the CDR3 is TGCGCCAGCCACGGACAGGGGATTTCTTATGGCTACACCTTC.

V and J are TRBV9 and TRBJ2-1; 7 bases align to TRBD1. This CDR3 has 13 residues. CDR1 is SGDLS, CDR2 YYNGEE, per germline. Trimming took 0 bases from V and 7 from J; bases not matched to a gene: 1. The CDR3 region is CASSVDRGNEQFF. The DNA of the CDR3 is TGTGCCAGCAGCGTAGACAGGGGAAATGAGCAGTTCTTC.

The V call is TRBV11-2, the J call TRBJ2-1, with unresolved D. This CDR3 region has 14 residues. V was clipped by 6 bases and J by 0 bases, with 9 bases between them. Germline V gene sequence: CDR1 SGHAT, CDR2 FQNNGV. CDR3 region: CASSWKVSYNEQFF. The CDR3, as DNA: TGTGCCAGCAGTTGGAAGGTCTCCTACAATGAGCAGTTCTTC.

In its sample, this clone was seen a few times. This chain uses TRBV6-5 with TRBJ2-3; TRBD1 agrees at 9 bases. After removal of 4 bases from V and 0 bases from J, the junction contained 5 bases not matched to a gene. The CDR3 loop spans 16 amino acids. Germline CDR1 and CDR2: MNHEY and SVGAGI. For the CDR3, the DNA is TGTGCCAGCAGTTCCGGGACAGGGAGGAGCACAGATACGCAGTATTTT. Protein product: CASSSGTGRSTDTQYF.

This clone was seen a single time. This rearrangement joins TRBV5-1 to TRBJ2-2, with a weak D call TRBD1 (6 bases). Germline V CDR1 and CDR2: SGHRS, YFSETQ. Trimming removed 7 bases from V and 0 bases from J, with 13 bases in between. This CDR3 is built from 15 residues. CDR3 coding DNA: TGCGCCAGCCGACGGGACACATCGAACACCGGGGAGCTGTTTTTT. This translates into CASRRDTSNTGELFF.

The chain is built from TRBV6-4 and TRBJ1-2; TRBD1 might be the D (5 bases). The CDR3 consists of 14 residues. The germline V and J ends were trimmed by 4 bases and 7 bases, with 16 bases remaining between them. Per germline, CDR1 MRHNA and CDR2 SNTAGT. The CDR3, as DNA: TGTGCCAGCAGTGTCACCGCAGGGAGCCGTGGCTACACCTTC. It is translated as CASSVTAGSRGYTF.

This clone was seen only a few times. The chain carries TRBV11-2 and TRBJ2-3; D remains ambiguous. V was clipped by 1 base and J by 4 bases, with 12 bases between them. Germline CDR1 and CDR2: SGHAT and FQNNGV. The CDR3 runs to 15 residues. CDR3 loop: CASSLAYVGADTQYF. The CDR3 DNA is TGTGCCAGCAGCTTAGCGTACGTCGGCGCAGATACGCAGTATTTT.

This clone has only a few counts. The chain is built from TRBV29-1 and TRBJ2-3; D is perhaps TRBD1 (6 bases). The length of the CDR3 is 14 residues. From germline, CDR1 is SQVTM and CDR2 ANQGSEA. Trimming took off 2 bases at V and 0 bases at J, with 9 bases between the two ends. CDR3 sequence reads: CSVEPTGSTDTQYF. CDR3 bases: TGCAGCGTTGAACCTACAGGGAGCACAGATACGCAGTATTTT.

This clone turned up a few times. This chain links TRBV15 with TRBJ1-1, with D possibly matching TRBD1 (6 bases). Germline V lookup: CDR1 LNHNV, CDR2 YYDKDF (reference sequence). The V gene lost 0 bases and the J gene lost 0 bases, with 17 bases spanning the gap. The length of the CDR3 is 18 residues. The CDR3 sequence: CATSRDYERRGMNTEAFF. CDR3 nucleotide sequence: TGTGCCACCAGCAGAGATTACGAAAGGAGGGGGATGAACACTGAAGCTTTCTTT.

The chain links TRBV30 to TRBJ2-2, with D possibly being TRBD1 (5 bases). In germline, CDR1 is GTSNPN, CDR2 SVGIG (reference sequence). V was pared by 1 base and J by 2 bases, with 14 bases between. CDR3 size: 16 residues. The CDR3 region is CAWSGLRVTNTGELFF. The CDR3 nucleotides read TGTGCCTGGAGTGGACTCAGGGTCACCAACACCGGGGAGCTGTTTTTT.

This clone was detected only a few times. The chain is built from TRBV18 and TRBJ2-2, with 8 bases matching TRBD1. The J segment lost 5 bases and the V segment lost 2 bases, leaving 10 bases of the junction unmatched. CDR1 and CDR2 from the germline V gene are KGHSH and LQKENI. The CDR3 totals 17 residues. Here the CDR3 reads CASSPKQQGVWTGELFF. The DNA of the CDR3 is TGTGCCAGCTCACCAAAGCAACAGGGGGTATGGACCGGGGAGCTGTTTTTT.

Regarding this clone: The same CDR3 is also encoded by other DNA sequences in this sample. The V call is TRBV14, the J call TRBJ1-2; D not resolved. Germline CDR1 is SGHDN and CDR2 is FVKESK. The germline V and J ends were trimmed by 5 bases and 2 bases, with 6 bases remaining between them. CDR3 length equals 12 residues. In nucleotides, the CDR3 is TGTGCCAGCAGCGAGCAGAACTATGGCTACACCTTC. It is translated as CASSEQNYGYTF. Drawing the rest from reference TRBV14 and TRBJ1-2, the complete variable domain is EAGVTQFPSHSVIEKGQTVTLRCDPISGHDNLYWYRRVMGKEIKFLLHFVKESKQDESGMPNNRFLAERTGGTYSTLKVQPAELEDSGVYFCASSEQNYGYTFGSGTRLTVV.

This clone was seen just once. The rearrangement uses TRBV7-9 and TRBJ2-7; D might be TRBD2 (7 bases). The CDR3 totals 13 residues. The V gene's germline CDR1 is SEHNR and CDR2 FQNEAQ (reference sequence). V was shortened by 3 bases and J by 5 bases, with 11 bases between the two germline ends. The CDR3, as DNA: TGTGCCAGCAGCTTTGCCGGGGGGCACGAGCAGTACTTC. Protein: CASSFAGGHEQYF. Complete variable domain (other parts from reference TRBV7-9 and TRBJ2-7): DTGVSQNPRHKITKRGQNVTFRCDPISEHNRLYWYRQTLGQGPEFLTYFQNEAQLEKSRLLSDRFSAERPKGSFSTLEIQRTEQGDSAMYLCASSFAGGHEQYFGPGTRLTVT.

This clone has just a few counts. The rearrangement links TRBV7-9 to TRBJ1-3; D remains unclear. V gave up 5 bases and J gave up 1 base, with 15 bases separating them. Germline V gene sequence: CDR1 SEHNR, CDR2 FQNEAQ (reference sequence). The CDR3 contains 16 residues. The CDR3: CASSLRRSGSGNTIYF. In DNA, the CDR3 is TGTGCCAGCAGCCTCCGCAGGTCAGGATCTGGAAACACCATATATTTT. Drawing the rest from reference TRBV7-9 and TRBJ1-3, the complete variable domain is DTGVSQNPRHKITKRGQNVTFRCDPISEHNRLYWYRQTLGQGPEFLTYFQNEAQLEKSRLLSDRFSAERPKGSFSTLEIQRTEQGDSAMYLCASSLRRSGSGNTIYFGEGSWLTVV.

The chain is built from TRBV6-1 and TRBJ2-6; the D is unclear. Germline CDR1 reads MNHNS; CDR2 reads SASEGT. CDR3 length: 13 residues. The ends were cut back, 7 bases at V and 0 bases at J, with 4 bases in the middle. The chain's CDR3 is CASILSGANVLTF. The CDR3 DNA reads TGTGCCAGCATCCTCTCTGGGGCCAACGTCCTGACTTTC.

In this sample, this clone turned up a few times. The J gene is TRBJ2-3, the V gene TRBV6-5; D might be TRBD1 or TRBD2, each matching 5 bases. Trimming removed 0 bases from V and 0 bases from J, with 10 bases in between. CDR3 size: 16 residues. CDR1 and CDR2 (germline): MNHEY, SVGAGI. The chain's CDR3 is CASSYSAGASTDTQYF. CDR3 coding DNA: TGTGCCAGCAGTTACTCGGCCGGGGCTAGCACAGATACGCAGTATTTT.

The rearrangement joins TRBV29-1 to TRBJ1-4; 8 nucleotides line up with TRBD1. The CDR3 is made up of 12 amino acids. V was clipped by 6 bases and J by 8 bases; unmatched bases: 5. Germline-derived CDR1 and CDR2 are SQVTM and ANQGSEA. The CDR3 region has the DNA TGCAGCGTACGGACAGGGAGCGAAAAACTGTTTTTT. Amino acids: CSVRTGSEKLFF.

The genes are TRBV2 and TRBJ1-5; D is undetermined. This CDR3 contains 16 residues. Germline values: CDR1 SNHLY, CDR2 FYNNEI. Trimming stripped 3 bases from V and 2 bases from J, with 14 bases between. The CDR3 is CASSDGGGPGNQPQHF. CDR3 nucleotides: TGTGCCAGCAGTGATGGAGGAGGGCCGGGCAATCAGCCCCAGCATTTT.

The V and J genes are TRBV4-2 and TRBJ2-7; 9 nucleotides match TRBD1. CDR1 LGHNA and CDR2 YNFKEQ come from the germline V gene. The CDR3 covers 14 residues. Trimming cost V 1 base and J 2 bases; bases outside gene matches: 0. The CDR3 is CASSQGQGAYEQYF. The CDR3 DNA follows: TGTGCCAGCAGCCAAGGACAGGGGGCCTACGAGCAGTACTTC.

The rearrangement joins TRBV29-1 to TRBJ2-2, with D perhaps matching TRBD1 (6 bases). The CDR3 is made up of 15 amino acids. V was pared by 7 bases and J by 1 base, with 16 bases between. Germline lookup yields CDR1 SQVTM and CDR2 ANQGSEA. For the CDR3, the DNA is TGCAGCGGGGGTAGGACAGCAGAGAACACCGGGGAGCTGTTTTTT. Protein product: CSGGRTAENTGELFF.

CDR3 residues: CASSYSRGGAYGYTF. The CDR3 nucleotides read TGTGCCAGCAGTTACTCGAGGGGGGGCGCTTATGGCTACACCTTC. V usage is TRBV6-5 and J usage is TRBJ1-2; weak D call: TRBD1 (6 bases). Germline V CDR1 and CDR2: MNHEY, SVGAGI. V dropped 0 bases and J dropped 5 bases, with 13 bases sitting between them. The CDR3 contains 15 residues.

This clone was seen a few times. The chain links TRBV4-2 to TRBJ2-4, with D perhaps given as TRBD1 or TRBD2 (5 bases each). This CDR3 has 14 amino acids. Germline V gene sequence: CDR1 LGHNA, CDR2 YNFKEQ. V lost 1 base and J 13 bases, leaving 17 bases between the germline ends. CDR3 sequence reads: CASSQVGGVMGQYF. In DNA form, the CDR3 reads TGTGCCAGCAGCCAAGTTGGGGGAGTGATGGGCCAGTACTTC.

The V call is TRBV5-1, the J call TRBJ2-7; 14 positions match TRBD2. V trimming: 4 bases; J trimming: 2 bases; junction bases outside the gene matches: 2. Germline values: CDR1 SGHRS, CDR2 YFSETQ. The CDR3 is made up of 15 amino acids. The CDR3 nucleotides read TGCGCCAGCAGCGTGGGACTAGCGGGAGCCTACGAGCAGTACTTC. Translated: CASSVGLAGAYEQYF.